Presented here are 3 T cell receptor beta chains from one specimen sequenced in a study of blood T cell repertoires in COVID-19. TCRdb's copy holds only in-frame clones and misses some; the assay was immunoSEQ multiplex PCR. The sample includes fewer than 150,000 clones, around 83% of them seen just once. The material sequenced was PBMCs or T cells enriched from blood (not recorded which). The receptors were gathered from a man between 25 and 39 years old who had recovered from COVID-19.

This clone was picked up one time. The rearrangement uses TRBV3-1 (or the pseudogene TRBV3-2) and TRBJ1-4; no reliable D call. The V and J ends lost 0 bases and 1 base respectively, with 6 bases between them. This CDR3 is built from 15 residues. CDR1 is LGHDT and CDR2 is YNNKEL in the germline V gene (reference sequence). The CDR3 coding sequence is TGTGCCAGCAGCCAAGAAGGGAGAACTAATGAAAAACTGTTTTTT. It yields the protein CASSQEGRTNEKLFF.

The chain carries TRBV7-8 and TRBJ1-5; D uncertain. With 5 bases removed from V and 6 bases from J, the gap between germline ends came to 11 bases. The length of the CDR3 is 13 residues. The germline V gene encodes CDR1 SGHVS and CDR2 FQNEAQ. CDR3 sequence reads: CASSVDTVQPQHF. As DNA, the CDR3 is TGTGCCAGCAGCGTCGACACGGTTCAGCCCCAGCATTTT. The full variable domain, rest sourced from reference TRBV7-8 and TRBJ1-5, is GAGVSQSPRYKVAKRGQDVALRCDPISGHVSLFWYQQALGQGPEFLTYFQNEAQLDKSGLPSDRFFAERPEGSVSTLKIQRTQQEDSAVYLCASSVDTVQPQHFGDGTRLSIL.

The gene calls are TRBV10-3 and TRBJ2-2, with D perhaps TRBD2 (6 bases). Per the germline V gene, CDR1 is ENHRY and CDR2 is SYGVKD. The CDR3 has 13 residues. V lost 8 bases and J 1 base, leaving 8 bases between the germline ends. The CDR3 DNA reads TGTGCCATCGCGCGGGAGAACACCGGGGAGCTGTTTTTT. This gives the protein CAIARENTGELFF.